The following is a TCR beta chain sequence with its context. This clonotype showed up just a few times. Which antigen it targets is not known. Base quality data are lacking; no much larger clone is found one base away. These data are taken from a study of response to subunit inactivated influenza vaccine (dated by TCRdb to 2016 to 2019). Some background on the complete study: The study used deep quantitative T cell receptor repertoire profiling to track responses to a trivalent subunit inactivated influenza vaccine. The research as a whole found: According to the authors, only a limited number of new T cells may be recruited by each seasonal influenza vaccination.

The library came from RT-PCR. Data came from an Illumina HiSeq 2500. TCRdb handled the public reads itself, with Q25 trimming in fastp and clone calling in MiXCR, and kept productive beta chains. Here each entry gathers all rows of one CDR3 protein and keeps the most common genes and DNA. Within this sample are hundreds of thousands of distinct CDR3 sequences, with approximately 12% of them counted one time only. Roughly 10% of the sample is held by the ten biggest clonotypes. The sequenced sample was PBMCs from blood, obtained on the day of vaccination. The sequence was obtained from a man aged 50 or older who received an inactivated influenza vaccine. Donor details come from another sample of the same person, matched by shared clones.

The DNA sequence is TGTGCCAGCAGTTTCCGGGCGCGGGGACTAGCGGGGGAGCAGTTCTTC. The translation is CASSFRARGLAGEQFF. Recombination linked TRBV12-3 or TRBV12-4 to TRBJ2-1; TRBD2 matches 13 bases in the middle. For this chain, trimming is 3 bases at the V end and 10 bases at the J end, and the number of junction bases without a gene match is 9. The CDR3 contains 16 residues, cysteine and phenylalanine counted. Only the CDR3 part of the read is kept: 48 bases, read in frame from the first base.